This T cell receptor beta chain was profiled in a study of shared clonotypes between healthy human individuals. Findings and limits, study-wide: The study found roughly 5% of naive CD4 clonotypes shared across a handful of donors.

The authors ran the assay at deep level. Sequencing was performed with immunoSEQ multiplex PCR; in TCRdb, only in-frame clones are kept and a portion is missing. The table records roughly 1.5 million clones, approximately 98% of them present only once. About this clone: Its antigen is undetermined.

CDR1 is LNHNV and CDR2 is YYDKDF in the germline V gene (reference sequence). The V and J ends lost 0 bases and 7 bases respectively, with 16 bases between them. CDR3 length equals 16 residues. This clonotype was sampled from a man aged 25-45 years in good health. The sequencing input was naive CD4+ T cells sorted from blood. This sample's subset: CD45RA+ positively selected. The rearrangement links TRBV15 to TRBJ1-5; tentative D call: TRBD1 (5 bases). This CDR3 reads CATSRDLIRADQPQHF. CDR3 DNA: TGTGCCACCAGCAGAGATCTAATCAGGGCAGACCAGCCCCAGCATTTT.